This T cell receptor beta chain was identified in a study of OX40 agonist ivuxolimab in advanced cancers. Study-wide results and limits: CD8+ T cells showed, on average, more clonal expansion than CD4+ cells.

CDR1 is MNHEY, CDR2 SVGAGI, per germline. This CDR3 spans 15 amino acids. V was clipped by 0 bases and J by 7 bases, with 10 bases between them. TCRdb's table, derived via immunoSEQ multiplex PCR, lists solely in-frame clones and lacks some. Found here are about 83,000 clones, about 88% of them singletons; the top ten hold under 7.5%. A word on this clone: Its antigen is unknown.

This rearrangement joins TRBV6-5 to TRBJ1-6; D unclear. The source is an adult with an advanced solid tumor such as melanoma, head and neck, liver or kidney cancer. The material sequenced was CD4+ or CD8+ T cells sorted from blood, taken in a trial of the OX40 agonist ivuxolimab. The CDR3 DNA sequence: TGTGCCAGCAGTTACTCCGACGGGTACAATTCACCCCTCCACTTT. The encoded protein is CASSYSDGYNSPLHF.